This TCR beta chain is from a study of OX40 agonist ivuxolimab in advanced cancers. Overall study: Three patients responded partially, comprising one with hepatocellular carcinoma and two with cutaneous melanoma. General observations from the study: More expanded clones were seen, on average, in CD8+ T cells than in CD4+.

Germline trimming cut 5 bases from V and 6 bases from J; bases unmatched to any gene: 3. The germline gives CDR1 MNHEY, CDR2 SVGAGI. This CDR3 region has 12 residues. About this clone: Antigen: not known.

Generated by immunoSEQ multiplex PCR, the TCRdb table keeps only in-frame clones and is missing some. The table has tens of thousands of clones, over 80% seen once; the top ten hold around 0.31%. The source material was CD4+ or CD8+ T cells sorted from blood, sampled in a trial of the OX40 agonist ivuxolimab. The chain combines TRBV6-5 with TRBJ2-7; 8 bases fit TRBD1. This clonotype was sampled from an adult with an advanced solid tumor such as melanoma, head and neck, liver or kidney cancer. DNA of the CDR3: TGTGCCAGCAGTAGGACAGGGATCGAGCAGTACTTC. Its protein product is CASSRTGIEQYF.